This TCR beta chain was retrieved from a study of T cell changes during pregnancy in multiple sclerosis. CDR1 is PRHDT, CDR2 FYEKMQ, per germline (reference sequence). This CDR3 contains 14 residues. After removal of 5 bases from V and 0 bases from J, the junction contained 3 bases not matched to a gene. Generated by immunoSEQ multiplex PCR, the TCRdb table keeps only in-frame clones and is missing some. The repertoire holds some 49,000 clones, with approximately 90% as singletons. The rearrangement joins TRBV13 to TRBJ1-1; 7 bases agree with TRBD1. The receptor's source is a female donor with multiple sclerosis, enrolled in a pregnancy study. Specimen: CD8+ T cells from peripheral blood mononuclear cells, collected in the second trimester of pregnancy. The CDR3 sequence: CASSEGQMNTEAFF. The CDR3 DNA is TGTGCCAGCAGCGAGGGACAGATGAACACTGAAGCTTTCTTT. Using reference TRBV13 and TRBJ1-1 for the parts outside the CDR3, the full variable domain is AAGVIQSPRHLIKEKRETATLKCYPIPRHDTVYWYQQGPGQDPQFLISFYEKMQSDKGSIPDRFSAQQFSDYHSELNMSSLELGDSALYFCASSEGQMNTEAFFGQGTRLTVV.